Included here is one TCR beta chain sequence, with context. The PCR ran on 60 Vbeta and 13 Jbeta primers. Profiled with immunoSEQ multiplex PCR; TCRdb holds only in-frame clones, not every one. The sample consists of over 150,000 clones, 70% to 80% of them appearing once. The data stem from a study of cytomegalovirus exposure and HLA in healthy donors. This CDR3 comprises 14 residues. CDR1 and CDR2 (germline): MNHEY, SMNVEV (reference sequence). Trimming removed 0 bases from V and 10 bases from J, with 13 bases in between. The specimen sequenced was PBMCs. The rearrangement uses TRBV27 and TRBJ2-1; D is perhaps TRBD1 (6 bases). This clonotype was sampled from a male donor in good health and CMV-seronegative. The CDR3 region is CASSLSGGSGEQFF. As DNA, the CDR3 is TGTGCCAGCAGTTTATCTGGGGGCTCGGGCGAGCAGTTCTTC.